This T cell receptor beta chain was captured in a study of somatic mutations in cytotoxic T cells in rheumatoid arthritis. Only in-frame clones appear in the TCRdb table, and some are missing; sequencing was by immunoSEQ multiplex PCR. The sample shows about 19,000 clones, around 85% of them seen only once. To note about this clone: The junction does not match germline at one end; this may be a read error.

This clonotype originated in a woman in her 40s with rheumatoid arthritis. Sequenced: CD8+ T cells sorted from blood.

CDR3 nucleotide sequence: TGTGCCAGCAGCACCGGGAACTATGGCCACACCTTC. Translated, it gives CASSTGNYGHTF. This chain connects TRBV5-6 to TRBJ1-2; no clear D gene. Germline CDR1 is SGHDT and CDR2 is YYEEEE. The CDR3 contains 12 residues.